This T cell receptor (beta chain) was captured by sequencing in a study of T cell repertoires in cytomegalovirus infection. CDR1 SEHNR and CDR2 FQNEAQ come from the germline V gene (reference sequence). This CDR3 region has 13 residues. Trimming removed 11 bases from V and 2 bases from J, with 15 bases in between. MiXCR, run by TCRdb on the reads, gives a single entry per CDR3 protein. The sample records 290,000 or so distinct CDR3 sequences, around 9.6% being singletons. This clonotype was detected a few times. Material: PBMCs. The receptor comes from a human donor in good health (CMV status not recorded). Some clones in this sample may be carry-over from other donors' samples. This chain joins TRBV7-9 and TRBJ2-5; a weak D match, TRBD1 (6 bases). CDR3 protein: CASRTDSQETQYF. CDR3 DNA: TGTGCCTCCCGGACGGACAGTCAAGAGACCCAGTACTTC.